The sequence of this T cell receptor beta chain was determined in a study of T cells in Graves' hyperthyroidism and ophthalmopathy. Whole-study findings and limits: Ophthalmopathy was separated from stable hyperthyroidism by a 13 V-J model. Most thyroid clonotypes expanded above 0.001 appeared in blood too.

On this clonotype itself: The antigen remains unidentified.

Amplified TCR beta CDR3 regions came from RNA transcripts. A first-round RT-PCR of the TCR CDR3 used the HTBI primer set. Via MiXCR, TCRdb re-called the multiplex PCR reads, giving one row per CDR3 protein. The sample yields over 450,000 distinct CDR3 sequences, approximately 15% seen once. Trimming took 3 bases from V and 4 from J; bases not matched to a gene: 5. The CDR3 length is 15 residues. Germline loops: CDR1 SGHTA, CDR2 FQGNSA. Sequencing was performed on blood. This TCR derives from a woman between 18 and 30 years old with Graves' hyperthyroidism. The chain couples TRBV7-2 to TRBJ2-3; 9 bases agree with TRBD1. CDR3 residues: CASSFTGGKADTQYF. For the CDR3, the DNA is TGTGCCAGCAGCTTTACAGGGGGCAAGGCAGATACGCAGTATTTT.